The T cell receptor (beta chain) described here comes from a study of naive and memory T cell subsets. CD8 T cells were positively selected from what remained after CD4 positive selection. The germline CDR1 and CDR2 sequences are SNHLY and FYNNEI. Trimming left V 4 bases short and J 2 bases short, with 18 bases between. The CDR3 spans 16 residues. Two oligonucleotides, mixed equimolar, formed the beta constant-region primer covering TRBC1 and TRBC2. Four rounds of PCR amplified the ligated cDNA using nested alpha and beta constant-region primers plus SP2. TCRdb fed the UMI-ligation and nested PCR reads into MiXCR, producing one record per CDR3 protein. The sample carries roughly 80,000 distinct CDR3 sequences, about 10% recorded once. A word on this clonotype: The antigen is undetermined.

Study-wide results and caveats: The power law exponent of TCR abundance differed between naive and memory cells. Over 95% of naive TCR sequences appeared only once, unlike memory subsets.

The sample was naive CD8+ T cells from blood. The sequence was obtained from a human donor in good health. The J gene is TRBJ2-7, the V gene TRBV2; D could derive from TRBD1 or TRBD2 (7 bases each). CDR3 amino acids: CASSGLRGEGPYEQYF. The CDR3 bases are TGTGCCAGCAGTGGCCTCAGGGGGGAGGGCCCCTACGAGCAGTACTTC. Based on the CDR3 plus reference TRBV2 and TRBJ2-7, the full variable domain is EPEVTQTPSHQVTQMGQEVILRCVPISNHLYFYWYRQILGQKVEFLVSFYNNEISEKSEIFDDQFSVERPDGSNFTLKIRSTKLEDSAMYFCASSGLRGEGPYEQYFGPGTRLTVT.